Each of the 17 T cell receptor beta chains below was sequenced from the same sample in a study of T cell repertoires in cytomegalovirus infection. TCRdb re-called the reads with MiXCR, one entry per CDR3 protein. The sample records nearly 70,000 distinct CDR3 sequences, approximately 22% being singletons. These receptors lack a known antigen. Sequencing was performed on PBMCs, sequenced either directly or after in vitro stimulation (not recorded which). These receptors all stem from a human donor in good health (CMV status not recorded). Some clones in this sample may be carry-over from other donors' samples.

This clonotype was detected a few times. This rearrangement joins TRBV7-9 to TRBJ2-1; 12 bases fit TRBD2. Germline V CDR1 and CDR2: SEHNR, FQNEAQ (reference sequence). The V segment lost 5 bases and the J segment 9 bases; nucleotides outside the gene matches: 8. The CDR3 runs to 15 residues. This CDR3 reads CASSPGLAGTSEQFF. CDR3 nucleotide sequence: TGTGCCAGCAGCCCTGGACTAGCGGGGACGAGTGAGCAGTTCTTC.

This chain's CDR3 is CASSNRVGSEAFF. The CDR3 bases are TGTGCCAGCAGTAACAGGGTGGGCTCTGAAGCTTTCTTT. V is TRBV6-5 and J is TRBJ1-1; a possible D gene is TRBD1 (6 bases). CDR3 size: 13 residues. Trimming removed 5 bases at V and 6 bases at J, with 13 bases between. Germline V gives CDR1 MNHEY, CDR2 SVGAGI.

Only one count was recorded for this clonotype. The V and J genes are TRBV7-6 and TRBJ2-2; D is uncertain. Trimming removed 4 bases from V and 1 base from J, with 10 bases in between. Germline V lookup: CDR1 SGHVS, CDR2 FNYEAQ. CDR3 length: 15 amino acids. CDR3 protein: CASSSRTENTGELFF. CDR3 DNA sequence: TGTGCCAGCAGCTCGCGCACAGAGAACACCGGGGAGCTGTTTTTT.

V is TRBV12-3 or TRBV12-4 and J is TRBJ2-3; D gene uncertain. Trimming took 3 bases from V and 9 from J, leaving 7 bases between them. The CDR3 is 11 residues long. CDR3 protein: CASSFGITQYF. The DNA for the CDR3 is TGTGCCAGCAGTTTCGGTATAACGCAGTATTTT.

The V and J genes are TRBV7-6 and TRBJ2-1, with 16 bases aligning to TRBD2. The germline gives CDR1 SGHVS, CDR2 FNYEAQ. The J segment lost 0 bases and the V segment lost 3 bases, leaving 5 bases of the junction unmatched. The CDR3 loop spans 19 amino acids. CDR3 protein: CASSFPGLAGGGSYNEQFF. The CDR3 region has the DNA TGTGCCAGCAGCTTCCCGGGACTAGCGGGAGGGGGCTCCTACAATGAGCAGTTCTTC.

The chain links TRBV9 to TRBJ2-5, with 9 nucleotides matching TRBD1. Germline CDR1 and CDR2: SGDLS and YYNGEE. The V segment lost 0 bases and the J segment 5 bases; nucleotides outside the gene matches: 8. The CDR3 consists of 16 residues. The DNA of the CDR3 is TGTGCCAGCAGCGTAGGGGGGACAGGGAATATCGAGACCCAGTACTTC. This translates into CASSVGGTGNIETQYF.

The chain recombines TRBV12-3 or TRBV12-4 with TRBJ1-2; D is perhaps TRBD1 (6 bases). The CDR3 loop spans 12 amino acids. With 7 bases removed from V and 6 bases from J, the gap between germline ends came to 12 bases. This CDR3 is CASTLGGDGYTF. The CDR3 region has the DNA TGTGCCAGCACCTTAGGGGGGGATGGCTACACCTTC.

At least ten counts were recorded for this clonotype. CDR3 amino acids: CASSLQVTSGSSYNEQFF. CDR3 in DNA: TGTGCCAGCAGCTTACAAGTGACTAGCGGGAGCTCCTACAATGAGCAGTTCTTC. The chain uses TRBV7-2 and TRBJ2-1; 12 bases align to TRBD2. The CDR3 runs to 18 residues. The ends lost 2 bases at V and 0 bases at J; junction bases unmatched: 5. Germline V gives CDR1 SGHTA, CDR2 FQGNSA.

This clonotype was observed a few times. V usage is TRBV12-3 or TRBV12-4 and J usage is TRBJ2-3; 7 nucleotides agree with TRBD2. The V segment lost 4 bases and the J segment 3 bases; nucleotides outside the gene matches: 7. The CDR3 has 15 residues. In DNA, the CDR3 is TGTGCCAGCAGTTACGGCGGGAGAAGTACAGATACGCAGTATTTT. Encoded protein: CASSYGGRSTDTQYF.

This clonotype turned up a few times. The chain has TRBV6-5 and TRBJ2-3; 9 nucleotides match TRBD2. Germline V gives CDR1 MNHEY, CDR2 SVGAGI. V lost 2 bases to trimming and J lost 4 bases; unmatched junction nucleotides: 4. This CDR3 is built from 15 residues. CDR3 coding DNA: TGTGCCAGCAGTTACGGCGGGAGGGTGGCAGATACGCAGTATTTT. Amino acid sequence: CASSYGGRVADTQYF.

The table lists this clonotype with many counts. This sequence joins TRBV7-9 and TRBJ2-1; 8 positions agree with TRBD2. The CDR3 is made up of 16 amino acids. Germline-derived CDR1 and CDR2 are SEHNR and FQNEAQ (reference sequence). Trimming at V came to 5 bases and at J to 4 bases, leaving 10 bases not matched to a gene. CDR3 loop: CASSEESGRLYNEQFF. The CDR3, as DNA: TGTGCCAGCAGCGAAGAAAGCGGGAGACTATACAATGAGCAGTTCTTC.

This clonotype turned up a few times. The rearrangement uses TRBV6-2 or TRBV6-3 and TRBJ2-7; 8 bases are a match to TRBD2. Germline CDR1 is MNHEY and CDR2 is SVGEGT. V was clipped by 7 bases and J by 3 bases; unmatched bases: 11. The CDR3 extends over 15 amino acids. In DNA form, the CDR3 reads TGTGCCAGCACCATCCTAGCGGGCGACTACTACGAGCAGTACTTC. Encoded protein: CASTILAGDYYEQYF.

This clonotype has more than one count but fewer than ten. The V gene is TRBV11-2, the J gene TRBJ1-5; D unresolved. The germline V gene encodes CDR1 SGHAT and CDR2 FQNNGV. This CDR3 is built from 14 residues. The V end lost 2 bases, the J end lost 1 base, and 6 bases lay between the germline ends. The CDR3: CASSLKGSNQPQHF. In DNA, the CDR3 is TGTGCCAGCAGCTTAAAGGGCAGCAATCAGCCCCAGCATTTT.

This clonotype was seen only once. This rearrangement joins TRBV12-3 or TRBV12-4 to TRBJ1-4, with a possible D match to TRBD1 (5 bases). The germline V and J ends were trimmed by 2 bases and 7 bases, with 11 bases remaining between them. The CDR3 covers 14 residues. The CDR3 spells CASSLSTGGEKLFF. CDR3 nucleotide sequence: TGTGCCAGCAGTTTATCAACAGGTGGTGAAAAACTGTTTTTT.

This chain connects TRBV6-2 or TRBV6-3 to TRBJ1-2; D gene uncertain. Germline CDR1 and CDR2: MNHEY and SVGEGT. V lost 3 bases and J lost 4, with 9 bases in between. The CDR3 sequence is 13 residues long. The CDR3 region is CASSYQERYGYTF. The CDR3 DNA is TGTGCCAGCAGTTATCAGGAGCGCTATGGCTACACCTTC.

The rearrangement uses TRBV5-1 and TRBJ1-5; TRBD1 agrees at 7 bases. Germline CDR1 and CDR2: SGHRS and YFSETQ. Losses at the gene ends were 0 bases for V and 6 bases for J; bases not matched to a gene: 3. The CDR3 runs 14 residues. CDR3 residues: CASSLGTGGQPQHF. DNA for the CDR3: TGCGCCAGCAGCTTGGGGACAGGTGGTCAGCCCCAGCATTTT.

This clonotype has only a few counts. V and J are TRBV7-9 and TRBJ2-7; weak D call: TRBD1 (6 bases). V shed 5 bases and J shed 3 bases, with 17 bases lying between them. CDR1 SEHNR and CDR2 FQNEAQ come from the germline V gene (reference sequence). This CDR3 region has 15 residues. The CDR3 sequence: CASSPAGQRIYEQYF. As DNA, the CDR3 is TGTGCCAGCAGCCCCGCCGGACAGAGAATCTACGAGCAGTACTTC. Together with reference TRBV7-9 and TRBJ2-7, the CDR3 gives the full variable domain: DTGVSQNPRHKITKRGQNVTFRCDPISEHNRLYWYRQTLGQGPEFLTYFQNEAQLEKSRLLSDRFSAERPKGSFSTLEIQRTEQGDSAMYLCASSPAGQRIYEQYFGPGTRLTVT.